This entry lists 10 T cell receptor beta chains sequenced from one sample in a study of response to subunit inactivated influenza vaccine. TCRdb itself ran the RT-PCR reads through MiXCR, one entry per CDR3 protein. This sample yields about 500,000 distinct CDR3 sequences, of which approximately 17% are seen a single time; roughly 3% belongs to the top ten. Specimen: CD4+ T cells sorted from PBMCs, collected roughly 24 months after vaccination. The receptors shown here come from a man aged 45 to 75 who received an inactivated influenza vaccine.

The chain carries TRBV9 and TRBJ1-1, with D perhaps matching TRBD1 (5 bases). V lost 2 bases, J lost 2 bases, and 13 bases lay in between. CDR3 length equals 15 residues. From germline, CDR1 is SGDLS and CDR2 YYNGEE. The CDR3, as DNA: TGTGCCAGCAGCGTTGTGGAGGGGCTCAACACTGAAGCTTTCTTT. Encoded protein: CASSVVEGLNTEAFF. Full variable domain (outside the CDR3, taken from reference TRBV9 and TRBJ1-1): DSGVTQTPKHLITATGQRVTLRCSPRSGDLSVYWYQQSLDQGLQFLIQYYNGEERAKGNILERFSAQQFPDLHSELNLSSLELGDSALYFCASSVVEGLNTEAFFGQGTRLTVV.

In this sample, this clonotype turned up a few times. CDR3 residues: CASSWTGERETQYF. The CDR3 DNA is TGCGCCAGCAGCTGGACAGGGGAGCGAGAGACCCAGTACTTC. The chain combines TRBV5-1 with TRBJ2-5, with 9 bases lining up with TRBD1. CDR1 and CDR2 (germline): SGHRS, YFSETQ. The CDR3 has 14 amino acids. Trimming removed 3 bases from V and 4 bases from J; junction bases left unmatched: 4.

This clonotype showed up just a few times. The chain carries TRBV12-3 or TRBV12-4 and TRBJ2-3, with D possibly TRBD2 on 6 matching bases. Trimming took 4 bases from V and 0 from J, leaving 14 bases between them. The CDR3 runs 16 residues. CDR3 loop: CASSSVADTSTDTQYF. The CDR3 bases are TGTGCCAGCAGTTCGGTAGCGGATACTAGCACAGATACGCAGTATTTT.

This clonotype has just a few counts. The chain couples TRBV20-1 to TRBJ1-1; D perhaps matches TRBD1 (6 bases). Germline CDR1 and CDR2: DFQATT and SNEGSKA (reference sequence). V was pared by 2 bases and J by 1 base, with 14 bases between. The CDR3 runs 15 residues. Written as DNA, the CDR3 is TGCAGTGCTAGATTGACGGGACAACCGAACACTGAAGCTTTCTTT. As protein: CSARLTGQPNTEAFF.

The rearrangement joins TRBV6-2 or TRBV6-3 to TRBJ2-7; no clear D. The V gene's germline CDR1 is MNHEY and CDR2 SVGEGT. The ends were cut back, 6 bases at V and 6 bases at J, with 12 bases in the middle. The CDR3 is 12 amino acids. The CDR3: CASSRAASEQYF. For the CDR3, the DNA is TGTGCCAGCAGCCGGGCAGCCTCCGAGCAGTACTTC.

The rearrangement links TRBV7-2 to TRBJ1-1; 7 bases agree with TRBD1. The V segment lost 7 bases and the J segment 0 bases; nucleotides outside the gene matches: 8. Germline V gives CDR1 SGHTA, CDR2 FQGNSA. The CDR3 has 15 amino acids. CDR3 in DNA: TGTGCCAGCACCCCGACAGGGCAAGTGAACACTGAAGCTTTCTTT. It specifies CASTPTGQVNTEAFF.

This chain links TRBV28 with TRBJ1-5, with D possibly TRBD1 on 6 matching bases. Germline values: CDR1 MDHEN, CDR2 SYDVKM. V lost 3 bases and J 2 bases, leaving 14 bases between the germline ends. The length of the CDR3 is 16 residues. The CDR3 sequence: CASSFQGRSGNQPQHF. CDR3 nucleotide sequence: TGTGCCAGCAGTTTTCAGGGGCGGTCTGGCAATCAGCCCCAGCATTTT.

Only a few counts were recorded for this clonotype. The chain's CDR3 is CASRRRRDLAGEQFF. The CDR3, as DNA: TGTGCCAGCAGACGACGCCGGGACCTCGCAGGGGAGCAGTTCTTC. The chain links TRBV27 to TRBJ2-1; D tentatively reads TRBD1 or TRBD2 (5 bases each). The V and J ends lost 6 bases and 10 bases respectively, with 22 bases between them. This CDR3 region has 15 residues. Germline CDR1 and CDR2: MNHEY and SMNVEV (reference sequence).

V gene TRBV20-1 combines with J gene TRBJ2-7, with TRBD2 matching 10 bases. This CDR3 has 15 amino acids. Trimming removed 6 bases from V and 1 base from J; junction bases left unmatched: 9. Germline values: CDR1 DFQATT, CDR2 SNEGSKA (reference sequence). Here the CDR3 reads CSASLSGRRSYEQYF. The CDR3, as DNA: TGCAGTGCATCTCTTAGCGGGAGGCGATCCTACGAGCAGTACTTC.

This clonotype was seen a handful of times. The chain is built from TRBV10-3 and TRBJ1-2; no reliable D call. The CDR3 contains 13 residues. Trimming pared 7 bases from V and 3 bases from J, leaving 12 bases between. Germline V gives CDR1 ENHRY, CDR2 SYGVKD. The CDR3 is CAIKKADDYGYTF. The CDR3 DNA reads as TGTGCCATCAAAAAGGCTGACGACTATGGCTACACCTTC.